The clone carrying this T cell receptor (beta chain) came up once. Produced via immunoSEQ multiplex PCR; TCRdb's table is partial and in-frame only. The sample includes tens of thousands of clones, 90% to 95% of them seen just once. The data belong to a study of preoperative IRX-2 immunotherapy in early breast cancer. This CDR3 has 15 residues. The V gene's germline CDR1 is SNHLY and CDR2 FYNNEI. Trimming at V came to 3 bases and at J to 2 bases, leaving 5 bases not matched to a gene. The treatment is: preoperative locoregional IRX-2 cytokine immunotherapy. Patients received preoperative, locoregional IRX-2 cytokine immunotherapy in a phase Ib study.

This TCR came from a human donor with breast cancer. The source was tumor tissue, collected after IRX-2 immunotherapy. The V gene is TRBV2, the J gene TRBJ2-5, with 8 bases lining up with TRBD2. This CDR3 is CASSDGAGGQETQYF. CDR3 sequence (DNA): TGTGCCAGCAGTGATGGGGCGGGGGGTCAAGAGACCCAGTACTTC.